Below are 11 T cell receptor beta chains sequenced from a single sample in a study of Graves' ophthalmopathy and Graves' hyperthyroidism. Amplification of the TCR beta CDR3 regions used RNA transcripts (as template). HTBI primers were employed in first-round RT-PCR, then a second-round multiplex PCR followed. Using its own MiXCR run on the multiplex PCR reads, TCRdb lists one record per CDR3 protein. This table has some 1.1 million distinct CDR3 sequences, about 38% appearing once. The sequencing input was peripheral blood or thyroid tissue (not recorded which). Receptor source: an adult man with Graves' hyperthyroidism.

A note on this clonotype: Compared with germline, one end of the junction differs, possibly owing to a read error. The chain combines TRBV9 with TRBJ1-1; D is possibly TRBD1 (5 bases). CDR3 length: 15 residues. Per germline, CDR1 SGDLS and CDR2 YYNGEE. This chain's CDR3 is CASSVGGTGGTETFF. As DNA, the CDR3 is TGTGCCAGCAGCGTAGGGGGGACCGGAGGCACTGAAACTTTCTTT.

V is TRBV19 and J is TRBJ1-5; D perhaps matches TRBD1 (6 bases). This CDR3 is built from 15 residues. Germline V CDR1 and CDR2: LNHDA, SQIVND (reference sequence). Trimming cost V 5 bases and J 0 bases, with 11 bases left between them. CDR3 sequence reads: CASSAGQYSNQPQHF. DNA for the CDR3: TGTGCCAGTAGTGCGGGACAATATAGCAATCAGCCCCAGCATTTT.

The sample holds many counts of this clonotype. The chain is built from TRBV20-1 and TRBJ2-7; TRBD2 matches 9 bases. This CDR3 has 12 amino acids. Per germline, CDR1 DFQATT and CDR2 SNEGSKA (reference sequence). With V trimmed by 7 bases and J by 3 bases, 4 bases remained unmatched. CDR3 nucleotides: TGCAGTGTGGCGGGAGGGAACTACGAGCAGTACTTC. Its translation: CSVAGGNYEQYF.

The chain is built from TRBV29-1 and TRBJ1-1, with D possibly matching TRBD1 (5 bases). V dropped 7 bases and J dropped 2 bases, with 14 bases sitting between them. CDR1 is SQVTM, CDR2 ANQGSEA, per germline. CDR3 length: 13 residues. CDR3 nucleotides: TGCAGCGCTCGGGGCAAGCTAAACACTGAAGCTTTCTTT. This encodes CSARGKLNTEAFF. Using reference TRBV29-1 and TRBJ1-1 for the parts outside the CDR3, the full variable domain is SAVISQKPSRDICQRGTSLTIQCQVDSQVTMMFWYRQQPGQSLTLIATANQGSEATYESGFVIDKFPISRPNLTFSTLTVSNMSPEDSSIYLCSARGKLNTEAFFGQGTRLTVV.

This chain joins TRBV24-1 and TRBJ1-4; TRBD1 agrees at 12 bases. The CDR3 length is 16 residues. Per germline, CDR1 KGHDR and CDR2 SFDVKD. J was trimmed by 11 bases and V by 6 bases; bases with no gene match: 12. CDR3 loop: CATSSGTGGFSEKLFF. The CDR3 DNA reads as TGTGCCACCAGTTCCGGGACAGGGGGCTTCAGTGAGAAACTGTTTTTT.

This clonotype appeared a few times. CDR3 nucleotide sequence: TGTGCCAGTAGTAACAGTATCAGGCAAGAGACCCAGTACTTC. It specifies CASSNSIRQETQYF. The rearrangement joins TRBV19 to TRBJ2-5; D is uncertain. This CDR3 comprises 14 residues. Per germline, CDR1 LNHDA and CDR2 SQIVND (reference sequence). V was clipped by 4 bases and J by 2 bases, with 11 bases between them.

The V gene is TRBV10-1, the J gene TRBJ2-3; perhaps D is TRBD1 or TRBD2 (5 bases each). There are 15 residues in the CDR3. Trimming cost V 0 bases and J 4 bases, with 11 bases left between them. CDR1 and CDR2 from the germline V gene are WNHNN and SYGVQD (reference sequence). The CDR3 DNA is TGCGCCAGCAGTGAGTCCGGGGCCGAGTCAGATACGCAGTATTTT. Translated: CASSESGAESDTQYF.

V is TRBV30 and J is TRBJ1-6; the D is unclear. CDR1 is GTSNPN and CDR2 is SVGIG in the germline V gene (reference sequence). V lost 5 bases to trimming and J lost 0 bases, with 5 bases between them. The length of the CDR3 is 13 residues. The CDR3: CAWQVSYNSPLHF. The CDR3 DNA follows: TGTGCCTGGCAGGTCTCCTATAATTCACCCCTCCACTTT.

The chain joins TRBV10-3 to TRBJ2-7, with TRBD1 identical over 8 bases. The CDR3 has 16 residues. CDR1 is ENHRY and CDR2 is SYGVKD in the germline V gene. The junction had 8 bases not matched to a gene; V was cut back by 0 bases and J by 4 bases. DNA of the CDR3: TGTGCCATCAGTGAGTCCAAGACAGGGGAGGCGTACGAGCAGTACTTC. It encodes CAISESKTGEAYEQYF.

The chain recombines TRBV19 with TRBJ1-4; 11 nucleotides align to TRBD1. Germline CDR1 reads LNHDA; CDR2 reads SQIVND (reference sequence). V was pared by 5 bases and J by 5 bases, with 4 bases of the junction left unmatched. This CDR3 has 15 residues. CDR3 DNA sequence: TGTGCCAGTAGTCGGGACAGGGGGTTCAATGAAAAACTGTTTTTT. The encoded protein is CASSRDRGFNEKLFF.

Many counts were recorded for this clonotype. This chain uses TRBV19 with TRBJ2-6; 7 nucleotides agree with TRBD1. V dropped 5 bases and J dropped 0; count of bases not matched to a gene: 7. CDR1 is LNHDA, CDR2 SQIVND, per germline (reference sequence). The CDR3 has 17 amino acids. CDR3 in amino acids: CASSSGDRASGANVLTF. DNA of the CDR3: TGTGCCAGTAGTTCAGGGGACAGAGCCTCTGGGGCCAACGTCCTGACTTTC.